The 5 T cell receptor beta chains presented below share a single source sample, sequenced in a study of blood T cell repertoires in COVID-19. Clones were sequenced by immunoSEQ multiplex PCR, and TCRdb holds only the in-frame ones, with some missing. The sample lists roughly 350,000 clones, less than 85% seen once, with roughly 3.6% in the top ten. The sequenced material came from peripheral blood. All receptors come from a young woman with acute or convalescent COVID-19.

CDR3 sequence: CASSLVLGRNYEQYF. The CDR3 DNA reads TGTGCCAGCAGTTTGGTTCTAGGCAGAAACTACGAGCAGTACTTC. The rearrangement links TRBV27 to TRBJ2-7; D not resolved. From germline, CDR1 is MNHEY and CDR2 SMNVEV (reference sequence). V was cut by 3 bases and J by 3 bases, with 15 bases left in between. This CDR3 has 15 residues.

The J gene is TRBJ1-2, the V gene TRBV19, with D uncertain. V lost 7 bases and J 0 bases, leaving 9 bases between the germline ends. CDR3 length equals 13 residues. Per germline, CDR1 LNHDA and CDR2 SQIVND (reference sequence). The CDR3 sequence is CASTPGPNYGYTF. As DNA, the CDR3 is TGTGCCAGTACACCAGGTCCTAACTATGGCTACACCTTC.

This clone occurred a few times. This chain uses TRBV29-1 with TRBJ1-4; the D gene is possibly TRBD1 (5 bases). Germline lookup yields CDR1 SQVTM and CDR2 ANQGSEA. Trimming took off 2 bases at V and 6 bases at J, with 13 bases between the two ends. The CDR3 covers 14 residues. CDR3 amino acids: CSVEHRGLDEKLFF. CDR3 in DNA: TGCAGCGTTGAACACCGGGGGTTGGATGAAAAACTGTTTTTT.

In this sample, this clone turned up a few times. This chain uses TRBV2 with TRBJ1-5; D unresolved. Germline loops: CDR1 SNHLY, CDR2 FYNNEI. V gave up 8 bases and J gave up 1 base, with 12 bases separating them. This CDR3 has 14 amino acids. CDR3 bases: TGTGCCAGCCACCCGAGGGCGAGCAATCAGCCCCAGCATTTT. Amino acid sequence: CASHPRASNQPQHF.

Concerning this clone itself: Other DNA sequences in this specimen translate into the identical CDR3. V usage is TRBV4-1 and J usage is TRBJ2-5; 7 bases are shared with TRBD2. Germline V gene lookup returns CDR1 MGHRA and CDR2 YSYEKL. The CDR3 runs to 14 residues. V shed 0 bases, J shed 5 bases, and the junction held 3 bases outside the gene matches. The CDR3 spells CASSQEGRGETQYF. The DNA for the CDR3 is TGCGCCAGCAGCCAAGAGGGGAGGGGCGAGACCCAGTACTTC.